This passage covers 24 T cell receptor beta chains from one sample sequenced in a study of Ad26.COV2.S vaccination and SARS-CoV-2 variants. Treatment in this sample: about 20 received Ad26.COV2.S at low or high dose, single or two shots; five or six received placebo; per-sample allocation not given. Sample collection was performed on day 63 after the first vaccine or placebo injection. The protocol was immunoSEQ multiplex PCR, while the TCRdb copy is restricted to in-frame clones and leaves out a portion. Here the sample spans roughly 420,000 clones, nearly 90% being singletons. The sample consisted of peripheral blood, taken in a trial of Ad26.COV2.S vaccine versus placebo. All receptors come from a person aged 18 to 59 who received the Ad26.COV2.S COVID-19 vaccine or a placebo.

The V gene is TRBV9, the J gene TRBJ2-1; D possibly matches TRBD1 or TRBD2 (7 bases each). Germline CDR1 reads SGDLS; CDR2 reads YYNGEE. V gave up 3 bases and J gave up 4 bases, with 20 bases separating them. The CDR3 is made up of 17 amino acids. Here the CDR3 reads CASSEGRGQSEYNEQFF. The CDR3 nucleotides read TGTGCCAGCAGCGAGGGGAGGGGGCAGTCGGAGTACAATGAGCAGTTCTTC.

CDR3 in amino acids: CASSGTSGPYEQYV. The DNA of the CDR3 is TGTGCCAGCAGCGGGACTAGCGGGCCGTACGAGCAGTACGTC. J is TRBJ2-7 and V is TRBV6-2 or TRBV6-3, with 12 positions matching TRBD2. J gave up 4 bases and V 6 bases, and 4 bases lay outside the gene matches. The length of the CDR3 is 14 residues. From germline, CDR1 is MNHEY and CDR2 SVGEGT.

A word on this clone: An end of the junction differs from the germline gene, which may be a read error. The rearrangement joins TRBV7-9 to TRBJ1-1; D uncertain. Germline loops: CDR1 SEHNR, CDR2 FQNEAQ (reference sequence). The length of the CDR3 is 10 residues. In DNA form, the CDR3 reads TGTGCCAGCAGCTTAAGGACGGCTCTCTTT. It encodes CASSLRTALF.

This clone occurred a few times. This sequence joins TRBV30 and TRBJ2-7; the D gene is possibly TRBD2 (6 bases). CDR3 size: 14 residues. Per germline, CDR1 GTSNPN and CDR2 SVGIG (reference sequence). Trimming took off 0 bases at V and 3 bases at J, with 12 bases between the two ends. The CDR3 coding sequence is TGTGCCTGGAGTGTACAGGCGGGGAGCTACGAGCAGTACTTC. Its translation is CAWSVQAGSYEQYF.

This chain joins TRBV7-2 and TRBJ2-1; D is unclear. Germline V lookup: CDR1 SGHTA, CDR2 FQGNSA. Trimming removed 6 bases from V and 0 bases from J, with 12 bases in between. The CDR3 is 15 residues long. The CDR3 sequence: CASSQFWASYNEQFF. CDR3 DNA: TGTGCCAGCAGTCAATTCTGGGCCTCCTACAATGAGCAGTTCTTC.

The V and J genes are TRBV10-3 and TRBJ2-3; 8 bases are a match to TRBD1. The germline gives CDR1 ENHRY, CDR2 SYGVKD. The CDR3 sequence is 15 residues long. Losses at the gene ends were 6 bases for V and 5 bases for J; bases not matched to a gene: 10. This chain's CDR3 is CAIRMDRARGDTQYF. Written as DNA, the CDR3 is TGTGCCATCAGGATGGACAGGGCCCGCGGAGATACGCAGTATTTT.

DNA for the CDR3: TGTGCCAGCAGCACGAGGCGGACGAACACTGAAGCTTTCTTT. Translating it yields CASSTRRTNTEAFF. The chain couples TRBV11-3 to TRBJ1-1; D gene unclear. V was pared by 5 bases and J by 1 base, with 11 bases between. CDR1 is SGHNT and CDR2 is YENEEA in the germline V gene. The CDR3 contains 14 residues.

The CDR3: CASSLMGSGNTIYF. The CDR3 DNA follows: TGCGCCAGCAGCTTGATGGGATCTGGAAACACCATATATTTT. The chain links TRBV5-1 to TRBJ1-3; no definite D call. This CDR3 is built from 14 residues. Germline V gene lookup returns CDR1 SGHRS and CDR2 YFSETQ. V lost 1 base, J lost 1 base, and 6 bases lay in between.

This chain connects TRBV5-1 to TRBJ2-3; D ambiguous. This CDR3 region has 14 residues. V gave up 0 bases and J gave up 2 bases, with 7 bases separating them. Germline V gives CDR1 SGHRS, CDR2 YFSETQ. The CDR3, as DNA: TGCGCCAGCAGCTTGGGCAGGTTCACAGATACGCAGTATTTT. Protein product: CASSLGRFTDTQYF.

The chain links TRBV5-1 to TRBJ2-3; TRBD2 matches at 10 bases. Per germline, CDR1 SGHRS and CDR2 YFSETQ. Losses at the gene ends were 3 bases for V and 1 base for J; bases not matched to a gene: 2. This CDR3 spans 15 amino acids. CDR3 region: CASSSGTSGTDTQYF. The CDR3 DNA reads TGCGCCAGCAGCTCCGGGACTAGCGGCACAGATACGCAGTATTTT.

The V call is TRBV28, the J call TRBJ2-1; 10 bases align to TRBD2. The germline CDR1 and CDR2 sequences are MDHEN and SYDVKM. The CDR3 totals 16 residues. J was trimmed by 3 bases and V by 6 bases; bases with no gene match: 8. As DNA, the CDR3 is TGTGCCAGCAGCGAAGCTAGCGGGGGTGACTACAATGAGCAGTTCTTC. Protein: CASSEASGGDYNEQFF.

This chain uses TRBV7-9 with TRBJ1-6; D remains ambiguous. The CDR3 has 13 residues. Germline V CDR1 and CDR2: SEHNR, FQNEAQ (reference sequence). V lost 1 base, J lost 12 bases, and 10 bases lay in between. The chain's CDR3 is CASSLGEELPLHF. As DNA, the CDR3 is TGTGCCAGCAGCTTAGGGGAAGAGTTACCCCTCCACTTT.

The gene calls are TRBV4-3 and TRBJ2-1; D might be TRBD2 (6 bases). The CDR3 sequence is 15 residues long. Germline V gene data show CDR1 as LGHNA and CDR2 as YSLEER. With 7 bases removed from V and 4 bases from J, the gap between germline ends came to 17 bases. The CDR3 sequence is CASMRWRDRYNEQFF. The DNA for the CDR3 is TGCGCCAGCATGAGATGGCGGGATAGGTACAATGAGCAGTTCTTC.

This clone was counted between two and nine times. V gene TRBV5-1 combines with J gene TRBJ2-7, with 8 bases that match TRBD1. Germline trimming cut 3 bases from V and 0 bases from J; bases unmatched to any gene: 2. Per the germline V gene, CDR1 is SGHRS and CDR2 is YFSETQ. This CDR3 contains 14 residues. In nucleotides, the CDR3 is TGCGCCAGCAGCTCCGGACAGGGCTCCTACGAGCAGTACGTC. Amino acids: CASSSGQGSYEQYV.

The V call is TRBV4-2, the J call TRBJ2-3, with TRBD2 identical over 7 bases. The CDR3 has 14 residues. The germline V gene encodes CDR1 LGHNA and CDR2 YNFKEQ. With V trimmed by 0 bases and J by 6 bases, 3 bases remained unmatched. CDR3 DNA sequence: TGTGCCAGCAGCCAAGATAGGACTAGGGATACGCAGTATTTT. The encoded protein is CASSQDRTRDTQYF.

The V gene is TRBV7-2, the J gene TRBJ1-6, with 7 bases lining up with TRBD1. The germline V gene encodes CDR1 SGHTA and CDR2 FQGNSA. CDR3 length equals 14 residues. Trimming cost V 5 bases and J 9 bases; bases outside gene matches: 7. CDR3 coding DNA: TGTGCCAGCAGCGACAGGGCATGGGGTTCACCCCTCCACTTT. It translates to CASSDRAWGSPLHF. The full variable domain, in which reference TRBV7-2 and TRBJ1-6 provide the parts outside the CDR3, is GAGVSQSPSNKVTEKGKDVELRCDPISGHTALYWYRQSLGQGLEFLIYFQGNSAPDKSGLPSDRFSAERTGGSVSTLTIQRTQQEDSAVYLCASSDRAWGSPLHFGNGTRLTVT.

The V call is TRBV7-3, the J call TRBJ2-2, with a possible D match to TRBD2 (6 bases). The CDR3 loop spans 15 amino acids. Per germline, CDR1 SGHTA and CDR2 FQGTGA. Trimming pared 2 bases from V and 5 bases from J, leaving 12 bases between. The CDR3 nucleotides are TGTGCCAGCAGCTTAGATGGGGGAGGAACCGGGGAGCTGTTTTTT. Its translation is CASSLDGGGTGELFF.

The chain combines TRBV7-8 with TRBJ1-1; D call uncertain. Germline CDR1 and CDR2: SGHVS and FQNEAQ. V lost 5 bases to trimming and J lost 1 base, with 11 bases between them. The CDR3 length is 14 residues. CDR3 protein: CASSHTLGNTEAFF. CDR3 in DNA: TGTGCCAGCAGCCATACGTTGGGGAACACTGAAGCTTTCTTT.

This clone was counted only a few times. The V call is TRBV6-4, the J call TRBJ2-1; D is uncertain. Trimming stripped 2 bases from V and 7 bases from J, with 6 bases between. Germline CDR1 reads MRHNA; CDR2 reads SNTAGT. The CDR3 contains 12 residues. The CDR3 sequence is CASSDLRNEQFF. For the CDR3, the DNA is TGTGCCAGCAGTGACCTAAGGAATGAGCAGTTCTTC.

V is TRBV10-3 and J is TRBJ2-6; 9 nucleotides align to TRBD1. The V segment lost 5 bases and the J segment 0 bases; nucleotides outside the gene matches: 5. CDR3 length: 17 residues. The V gene's germline CDR1 is ENHRY and CDR2 SYGVKD. CDR3 bases: TGTGCCATCAGTCGGGACAGGGCCCTCTCTGGGGCCAACGTCCTGACTTTC. This codes for CAISRDRALSGANVLTF.

Note on this clone: One end of the junction is discordant with germline, which a read error may explain. J is TRBJ2-5 and V is TRBV7-7; TRBD2 matches at 10 bases. This CDR3 spans 15 amino acids. In germline, CDR1 is SSHAT, CDR2 FNYEAQ (reference sequence). CDR3 DNA: TGTGCTAGCAGCCAGACTAGCGGGCATGGGGAGACCCAGTACTTC. It translates to CASSQTSGHGETQYF.

This clone has just one count. This sequence joins TRBV12-3 or TRBV12-4 and TRBJ2-2, with TRBD2 as a possible D gene (5 bases). This CDR3 contains 12 residues. The V and J ends lost 5 bases and 5 bases respectively, with 6 bases between them. CDR3 residues: CASSRGTGELFF. Here the CDR3 DNA reads TGTGCCAGCAGTAGAGGGACCGGGGAGCTGTTTTTT.

This clone was seen only a few times. The rearrangement joins TRBV15 to TRBJ1-5; no clear D gene. This CDR3 has 14 amino acids. Per the germline V gene, CDR1 is LNHNV and CDR2 is YYDKDF (reference sequence). V was clipped by 2 bases and J by 9 bases, with 14 bases between them. Here the CDR3 DNA reads TGTGCCACCAGCAGACTTGGACTGGGGATGCCCCAGCATTTT. It codes for CATSRLGLGMPQHF.

The chain links TRBV5-4 to TRBJ2-2, with 8 bases lining up with TRBD2. With 0 bases clipped from V and 5 bases from J, the junction kept 6 bases outside the gene matches. Germline V gene data show CDR1 as SGHNT and CDR2 as YYREEE (reference sequence). This CDR3 region has 16 residues. For the CDR3, the DNA is TGTGCCAGCAGCTTGGTTTGGGCTAGCGGGACCGGGGAGCTGTTTTTT. This translates into CASSLVWASGTGELFF.